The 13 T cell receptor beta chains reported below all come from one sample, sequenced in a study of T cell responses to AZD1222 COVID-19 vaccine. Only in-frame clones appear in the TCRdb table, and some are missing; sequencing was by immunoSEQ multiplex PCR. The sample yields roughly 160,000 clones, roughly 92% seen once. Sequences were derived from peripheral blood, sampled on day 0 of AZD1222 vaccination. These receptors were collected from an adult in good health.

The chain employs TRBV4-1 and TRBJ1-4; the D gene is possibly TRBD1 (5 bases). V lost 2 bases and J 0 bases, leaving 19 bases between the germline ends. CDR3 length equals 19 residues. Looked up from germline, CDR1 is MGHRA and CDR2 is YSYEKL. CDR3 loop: CASSQRPREGHPTNEKLFF. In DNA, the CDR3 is TGCGCCAGCAGCCAACGGCCCCGGGAGGGGCACCCAACTAATGAAAAACTGTTTTTT.

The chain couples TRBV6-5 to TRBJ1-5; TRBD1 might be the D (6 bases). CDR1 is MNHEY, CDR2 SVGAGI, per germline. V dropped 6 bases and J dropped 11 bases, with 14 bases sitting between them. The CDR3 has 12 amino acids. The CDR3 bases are TGTGCCAGCAGCCCCCGGGGGCAGGCCCAGCATTTT. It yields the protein CASSPRGQAQHF.

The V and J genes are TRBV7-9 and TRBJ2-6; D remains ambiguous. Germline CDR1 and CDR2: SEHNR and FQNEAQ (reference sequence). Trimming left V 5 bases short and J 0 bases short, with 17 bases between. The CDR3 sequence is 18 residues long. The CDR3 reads CASSPSTLAPSGANVLTF. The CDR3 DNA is TGTGCCAGCAGCCCATCGACATTGGCCCCCTCTGGGGCCAACGTCCTGACTTTC.

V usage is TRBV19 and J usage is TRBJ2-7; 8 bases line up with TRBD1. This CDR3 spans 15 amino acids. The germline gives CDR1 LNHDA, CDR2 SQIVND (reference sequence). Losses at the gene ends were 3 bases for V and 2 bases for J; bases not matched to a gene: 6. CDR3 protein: CASSMAPGQAYEQYF. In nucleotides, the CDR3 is TGTGCCAGTAGTATGGCCCCGGGACAGGCCTACGAGCAGTACTTC.

The CDR3 here is CASSATPGTGGRVDGYTF. In DNA form, the CDR3 reads TGTGCCAGCAGTGCCACCCCCGGGACAGGGGGCAGGGTTGATGGCTACACCTTC. This rearrangement joins TRBV25-1 to TRBJ1-2, with 12 bases aligning to TRBD1. CDR3 length equals 18 residues. Trimming took 4 bases from V and 6 from J; bases not matched to a gene: 15. Germline loops: CDR1 MGHDK, CDR2 SYGVNS.

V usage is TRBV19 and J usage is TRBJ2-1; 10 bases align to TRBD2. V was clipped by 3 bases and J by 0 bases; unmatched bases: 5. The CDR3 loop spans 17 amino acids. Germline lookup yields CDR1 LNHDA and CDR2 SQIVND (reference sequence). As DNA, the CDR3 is TGTGCCAGTAGTATTGGGACTAGCGCCCGCTCCTACAATGAGCAGTTCTTC. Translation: CASSIGTSARSYNEQFF. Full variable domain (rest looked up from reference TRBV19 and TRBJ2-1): DGGITQSPKYLFRKEGQNVTLSCEQNLNHDAMYWYRQDPGQGLRLIYYSQIVNDFQKGDIAEGYSVSREKKESFPLTVTSAQKNPTAFYLCASSIGTSARSYNEQFFGPGTRLTVL.

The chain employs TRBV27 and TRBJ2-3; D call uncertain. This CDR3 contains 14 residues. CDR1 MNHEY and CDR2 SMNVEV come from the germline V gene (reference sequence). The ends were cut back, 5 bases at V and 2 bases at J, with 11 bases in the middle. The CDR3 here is CASSIAWTTDTQYF. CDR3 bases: TGTGCCAGCAGTATAGCCTGGACCACAGATACGCAGTATTTT.

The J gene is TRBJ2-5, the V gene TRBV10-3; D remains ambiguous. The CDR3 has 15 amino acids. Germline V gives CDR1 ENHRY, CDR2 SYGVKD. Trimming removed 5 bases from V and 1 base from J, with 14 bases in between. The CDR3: CAISPIDRVQETQYF. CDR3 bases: TGTGCCATCAGTCCCATAGACCGAGTCCAAGAGACCCAGTACTTC.

This CDR3 reads CASSPRVNEQFF. The CDR3 DNA follows: TGTGCCAGCAGTCCCAGGGTCAATGAGCAGTTCTTC. The gene calls are TRBV12-3 or TRBV12-4 and TRBJ2-1; D is perhaps TRBD1 (5 bases). The CDR3 extends over 12 amino acids. The germline V and J ends were trimmed by 5 bases and 6 bases, with 8 bases remaining between them.

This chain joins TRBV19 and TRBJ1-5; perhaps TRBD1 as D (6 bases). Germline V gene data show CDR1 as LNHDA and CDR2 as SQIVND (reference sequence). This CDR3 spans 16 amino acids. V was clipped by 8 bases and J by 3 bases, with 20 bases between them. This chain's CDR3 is CASSYREQGPNQPQHF. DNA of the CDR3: TGTGCCAGTTCCTACCGAGAGCAGGGGCCCAATCAGCCCCAGCATTTT.

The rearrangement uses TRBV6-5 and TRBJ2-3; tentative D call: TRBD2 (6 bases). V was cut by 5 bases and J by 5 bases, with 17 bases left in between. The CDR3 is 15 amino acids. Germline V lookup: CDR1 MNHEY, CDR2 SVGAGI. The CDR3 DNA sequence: TGTGCCAGCAGTCTCACGGCGGGGAAGGTAGATACGCAGTATTTT. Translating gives CASSLTAGKVDTQYF.

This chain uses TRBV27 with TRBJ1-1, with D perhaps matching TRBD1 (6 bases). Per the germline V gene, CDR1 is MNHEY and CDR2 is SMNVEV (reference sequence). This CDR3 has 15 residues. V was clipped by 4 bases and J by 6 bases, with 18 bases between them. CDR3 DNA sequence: TGTGCCAGCAGTTCCTTGGAAGGGGGGATCCCTGAAGCTTTCTTT. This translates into CASSSLEGGIPEAFF.

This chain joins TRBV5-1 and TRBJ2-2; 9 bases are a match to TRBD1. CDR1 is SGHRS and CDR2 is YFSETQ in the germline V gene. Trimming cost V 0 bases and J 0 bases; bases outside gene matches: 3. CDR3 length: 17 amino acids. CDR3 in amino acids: CASSLGGTGPNTGELFF. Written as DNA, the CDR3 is TGCGCCAGCAGCTTGGGAGGGACAGGGCCGAACACCGGGGAGCTGTTTTTT.